This passage covers 14 T cell receptor beta chains from one sample sequenced in a study of shared clonotypes between healthy human individuals. The assay was immunoSEQ multiplex PCR, and TCRdb's table has in-frame clones only and misses some. Of some 92,000 clones listed, roughly 50% are singletons. The sample consisted of PBMCs. All receptors come from a woman between 40 and 55 years old in good health. Some clones in this sample may be carry-over from other donors' samples.

The V gene is TRBV28, the J gene TRBJ2-3, with 9 bases fitting TRBD2. This CDR3 contains 17 residues. Unmatched junction bases numbered 11, after V lost 4 bases and J lost 3 bases. Germline-derived CDR1 and CDR2 are MDHEN and SYDVKM. For the CDR3, the DNA is TGTGCCAGCAGTTCACCATGGGCGGGAGGGCGGACAGATACGCAGTATTTT. This translates into CASSSPWAGGRTDTQYF.

The V gene is TRBV29-1, the J gene TRBJ1-1; 8 positions agree with TRBD1. Germline lookup yields CDR1 SQVTM and CDR2 ANQGSEA. CDR3 length: 14 residues. Trimming at V came to 3 bases and at J to 8 bases, leaving 11 bases not matched to a gene. The CDR3: CSVDSYRGTAEAFF. As DNA, the CDR3 is TGCAGCGTTGATAGTTACAGGGGGACCGCGGAAGCTTTCTTT.

J is TRBJ2-7 and V is TRBV30, with a tentative D call TRBD1 (6 bases). CDR1 and CDR2 (germline): GTSNPN, SVGIG (reference sequence). The V end lost 4 bases, the J end lost 3 bases, and 19 bases lay between the germline ends. The CDR3 runs 15 residues. As DNA, the CDR3 is TGTGCCTGGAACCCCGGACAGAGGGTTTTCTACGAGCAGTACTTC. As protein: CAWNPGQRVFYEQYF.

This clone was observed many times. The V call is TRBV5-6, the J call TRBJ1-3; D gene unclear. The V end was cut by 0 bases, the J end by 3 bases, with 1 base between. This CDR3 region has 12 residues. CDR1 SGHDT and CDR2 YYEEEE come from the germline V gene. The CDR3 sequence is CASSLVGNTIYF. CDR3 nucleotide sequence: TGTGCCAGCAGCTTGGTTGGAAACACCATATATTTT. Supplemented by reference TRBV5-6 and TRBJ1-3, the full variable domain reads DAGVTQSPTHLIKTRGQQVTLRCSPKSGHDTVSWYQQALGQGPQFIFQYYEEEERQRGNFPDRFSGHQFPNYSSELNVNALLLGDSALYLCASSLVGNTIYFGEGSWLTVV.

The table lists this clone with many counts. V and J are TRBV27 and TRBJ2-7; D possibly corresponds to TRBD2 (6 bases). Trimming shortened V by 3 bases and J by 2 bases, and 14 bases separated the two germline ends. Germline V CDR1 and CDR2: MNHEY, SMNVEV (reference sequence). The CDR3 totals 15 residues. The CDR3 nucleotides are TGTGCCAGCAGTTTTACCGGGGACTTCCCCTACGAGCAGTACTTC. It encodes CASSFTGDFPYEQYF.

Regarding this clone: A far more abundant clone sits one base away, making this likely a read error. This sequence joins TRBV30 and TRBJ2-2; D may be TRBD1 (6 bases). Germline loops: CDR1 GTSNPN, CDR2 SVGIG (reference sequence). The length of the CDR3 is 11 residues. CDR3 sequence: CATGNTGEPFF. In DNA, the CDR3 is TGTGCCACAGGGAACACCGGGGAGCCGTTTTTT.

This clone is a singleton in its sample. With a far larger clone one base away, a read error is the likely cause. The chain's CDR3 is CANSAGTPASEQYF. In DNA form, the CDR3 reads TGTGCCAACAGCGCCGGGACCCCTGCCTCCGAGCAGTACTTC. This chain connects TRBV6-5 to TRBJ2-7, with D tentatively TRBD1 or TRBD2 (5 bases each). Germline V gene data show CDR1 as MNHEY and CDR2 as SVGAGI. CDR3 length: 14 amino acids. V was trimmed by 10 bases and J by 6 bases, leaving 22 bases between them.

This clone was counted between two and nine times. The V and J genes are TRBV6-5 and TRBJ2-7, with 10 bases aligning to TRBD1. V lost 4 bases and J lost 6; bases outside the gene matches: 12. CDR3 length equals 16 residues. Germline loops: CDR1 MNHEY, CDR2 SVGAGI. CDR3: CASSSLPGQGLSEQYF. The CDR3 bases are TGTGCCAGCAGTTCCCTCCCGGGACAGGGGTTGTCCGAGCAGTACTTC.

This clone occurred a few times. The rearrangement links TRBV2 to TRBJ1-1; no clear D gene. CDR3 length: 15 amino acids. Germline values: CDR1 SNHLY, CDR2 FYNNEI. The V end lost 4 bases, the J end lost 0 bases, and 12 bases lay between the germline ends. DNA of the CDR3: TGTGCCAGCAGTGCGAGGGCCTCATTGAACACTGAAGCTTTCTTT. This encodes CASSARASLNTEAFF. Based on the CDR3 plus reference TRBV2 and TRBJ1-1, the full variable domain is EPEVTQTPSHQVTQMGQEVILRCVPISNHLYFYWYRQILGQKVEFLVSFYNNEISEKSEIFDDQFSVERPDGSNFTLKIRSTKLEDSAMYFCASSARASLNTEAFFGQGTRLTVV.

As to this clone: A far larger clone is just one base off, so this is likely a read error. V usage is TRBV18 and J usage is TRBJ2-7; D gene uncertain. CDR3 size: 14 residues. V lost 3 bases and J lost 0, with 9 bases in between. The germline gives CDR1 KGHSH, CDR2 LQKENI. The CDR3 reads CASSPSRSSYEQYF. The CDR3 DNA is TGTGCCAGCTCACCCTCGCGGAGCTCCTACGAGCAGTACTTC.

The chain uses TRBV28 and TRBJ2-3, with 10 bases fitting TRBD1. Germline values: CDR1 MDHEN, CDR2 SYDVKM. This CDR3 is built from 16 residues. Trimming removed 5 bases from V and 1 base from J; junction bases left unmatched: 6. The CDR3 DNA follows: TGTGCCAGCAGTCCGAGGGACAGGGGAGGCACAGATACGCAGTATTTT. Its protein is CASSPRDRGGTDTQYF.

J is TRBJ2-1 and V is TRBV28, with D unclear. Germline V gene data show CDR1 as MDHEN and CDR2 as SYDVKM. The germline V and J ends were trimmed by 5 bases and 2 bases, with 19 bases remaining between them. The CDR3 is 17 amino acids. CDR3: CASSGILGQRTYNEQFF. The CDR3 nucleotides are TGTGCCAGCAGTGGCATCCTCGGGCAGCGCACCTACAATGAGCAGTTCTTC.

The chain combines TRBV7-2 with TRBJ2-1; unclear D gene. Trimming left V 4 bases short and J 4 bases short, with 14 bases between. Germline V CDR1 and CDR2: SGHTA, FQGNSA. This CDR3 contains 15 residues. CDR3 DNA sequence: TGTGCCAGCAGCTCCGGTACGTCTCTTTACAATGAGCAGTTCTTC. This encodes CASSSGTSLYNEQFF.

The chain carries TRBV18 and TRBJ2-7; 8 bases agree with TRBD1. The CDR3 loop spans 13 amino acids. CDR1 and CDR2 from the germline V gene are KGHSH and LQKENI. V lost 3 bases and J lost 5; bases outside the gene matches: 3. CDR3 loop: CASSPSGGDEQYF. The CDR3, as DNA: TGTGCCAGCTCACCTTCAGGGGGCGACGAGCAGTACTTC.